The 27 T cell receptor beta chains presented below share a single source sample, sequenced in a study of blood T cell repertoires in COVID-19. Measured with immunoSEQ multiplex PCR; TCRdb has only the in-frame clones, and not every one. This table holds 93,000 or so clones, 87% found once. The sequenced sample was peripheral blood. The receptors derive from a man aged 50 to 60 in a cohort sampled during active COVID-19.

The DNA for the CDR3 is TGTGCCAGCAGCTGGGTGGGCAGAGACAATGAGCAGTTCTTC. Translated: CASSWVGRDNEQFF. The gene calls are TRBV5-4 and TRBJ2-1, with no clear D. Germline values: CDR1 SGHNT, CDR2 YYREEE (reference sequence). This CDR3 region has 14 residues. The V end was cut by 3 bases, the J end by 5 bases, with 12 bases between.

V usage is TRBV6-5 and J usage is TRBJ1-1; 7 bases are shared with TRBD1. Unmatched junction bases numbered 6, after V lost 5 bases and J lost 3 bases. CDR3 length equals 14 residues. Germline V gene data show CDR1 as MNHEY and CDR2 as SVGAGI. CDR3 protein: CASSTGERDTEAFF. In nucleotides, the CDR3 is TGTGCCAGCAGTACAGGGGAGAGGGACACTGAAGCTTTCTTT.

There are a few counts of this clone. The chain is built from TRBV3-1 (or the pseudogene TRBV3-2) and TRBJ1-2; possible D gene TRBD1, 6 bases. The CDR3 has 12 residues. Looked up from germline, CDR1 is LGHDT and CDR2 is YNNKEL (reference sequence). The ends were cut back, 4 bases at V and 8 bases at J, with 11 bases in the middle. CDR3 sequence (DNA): TGTGCCAGCAGCCGAGAGGGGGGAGGCTACACCTTC. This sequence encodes CASSREGGGYTF.

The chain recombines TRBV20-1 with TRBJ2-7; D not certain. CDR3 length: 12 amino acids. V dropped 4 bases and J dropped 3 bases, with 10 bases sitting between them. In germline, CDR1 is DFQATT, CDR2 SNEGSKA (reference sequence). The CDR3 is CSATDGGYEQYV. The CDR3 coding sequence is TGCAGTGCTACTGATGGCGGCTACGAGCAGTACGTC.

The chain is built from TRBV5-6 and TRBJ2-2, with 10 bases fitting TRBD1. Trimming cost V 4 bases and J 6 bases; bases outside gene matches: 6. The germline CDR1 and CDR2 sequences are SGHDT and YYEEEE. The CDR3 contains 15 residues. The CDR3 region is CASSNDRGRAGELFF. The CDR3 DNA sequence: TGTGCCAGCAGCAACGACAGGGGGCGGGCCGGGGAGCTGTTTTTT.

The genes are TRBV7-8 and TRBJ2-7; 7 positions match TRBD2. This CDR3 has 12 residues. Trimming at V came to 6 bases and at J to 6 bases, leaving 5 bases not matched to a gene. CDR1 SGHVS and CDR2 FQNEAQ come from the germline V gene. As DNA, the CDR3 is TGTGCCAGCAGAAGGGGCGGGGGCGAGCAGTACGTC. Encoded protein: CASRRGGGEQYV.

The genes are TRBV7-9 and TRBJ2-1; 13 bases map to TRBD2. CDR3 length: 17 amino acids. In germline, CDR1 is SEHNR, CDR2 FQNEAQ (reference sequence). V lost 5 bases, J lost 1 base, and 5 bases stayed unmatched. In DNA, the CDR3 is TGTGCCAGCAGCCAAGGGGGACTAGCGGGGTCCTACAATGAGCAGTTCTTC. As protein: CASSQGGLAGSYNEQFF.

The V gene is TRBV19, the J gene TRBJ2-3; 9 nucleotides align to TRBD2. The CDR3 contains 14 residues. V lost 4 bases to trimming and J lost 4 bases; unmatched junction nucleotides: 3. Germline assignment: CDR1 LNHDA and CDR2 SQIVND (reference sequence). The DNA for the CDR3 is TGTGCCAGTAGTAGCGGGGGGGCCCCAGATACGCAGTATTTT. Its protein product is CASSSGGAPDTQYF.

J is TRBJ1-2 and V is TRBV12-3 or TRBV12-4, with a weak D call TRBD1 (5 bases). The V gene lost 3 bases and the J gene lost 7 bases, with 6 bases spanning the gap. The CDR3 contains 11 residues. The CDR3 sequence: CASSLGGGYTF. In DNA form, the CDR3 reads TGTGCCAGCAGTTTGGGGGGTGGCTACACCTTC.

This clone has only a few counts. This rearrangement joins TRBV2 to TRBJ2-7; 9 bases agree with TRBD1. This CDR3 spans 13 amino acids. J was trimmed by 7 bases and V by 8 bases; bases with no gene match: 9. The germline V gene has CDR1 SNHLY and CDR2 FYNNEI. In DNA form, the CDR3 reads TGTGCCAGCGGGTTCCGACAGGGGGGGGAGCAGTACGTC. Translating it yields CASGFRQGGEQYV.

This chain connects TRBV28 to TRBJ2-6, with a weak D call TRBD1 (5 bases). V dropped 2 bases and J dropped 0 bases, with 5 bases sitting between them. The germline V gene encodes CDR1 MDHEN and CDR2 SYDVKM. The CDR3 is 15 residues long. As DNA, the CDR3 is TGTGCCAGCAGTTTAACAGGCTCTGGGGCCAACGTCCTGACTTTC. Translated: CASSLTGSGANVLTF.

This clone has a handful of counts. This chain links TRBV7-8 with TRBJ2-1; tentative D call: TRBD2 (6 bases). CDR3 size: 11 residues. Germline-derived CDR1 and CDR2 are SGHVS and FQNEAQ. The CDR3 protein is CAGGSYNEQFF. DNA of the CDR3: TGTGCGGGGGGCTCCTACAATGAGCAGTTCTTC. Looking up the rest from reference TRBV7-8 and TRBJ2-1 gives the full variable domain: GAGVSQSPRYKVAKRGQDVALRCDPISGHVSLFWYQQALGQGPEFLTYFQNEAQLDKSGLPSDRFFAERPEGSVSTLKIQRTQQEDSAVYLCAGGSYNEQFFGPGTRLTVL.

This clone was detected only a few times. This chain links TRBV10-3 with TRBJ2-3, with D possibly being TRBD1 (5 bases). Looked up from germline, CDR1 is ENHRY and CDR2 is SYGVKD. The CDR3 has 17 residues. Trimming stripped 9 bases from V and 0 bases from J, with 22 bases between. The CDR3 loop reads CAISGQGRTTSTDTQYF. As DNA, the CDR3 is TGTGCCATTTCCGGGCAGGGAAGAACTACTAGCACAGATACGCAGTATTTT.

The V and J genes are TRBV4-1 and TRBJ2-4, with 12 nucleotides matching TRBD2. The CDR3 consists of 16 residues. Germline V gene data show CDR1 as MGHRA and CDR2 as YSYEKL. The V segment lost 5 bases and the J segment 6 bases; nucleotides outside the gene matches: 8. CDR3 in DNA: TGCGCCAGCAGCGCAACTAGCGGGGGGCGGAGAAACATTCAGTACTTC. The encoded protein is CASSATSGGRRNIQYF.

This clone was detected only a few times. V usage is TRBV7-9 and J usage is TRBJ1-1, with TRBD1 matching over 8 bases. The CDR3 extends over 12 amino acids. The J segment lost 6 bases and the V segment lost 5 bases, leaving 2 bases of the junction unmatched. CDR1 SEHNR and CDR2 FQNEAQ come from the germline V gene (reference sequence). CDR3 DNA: TGTGCCAGCAGCCCAGGGGGCCCTGAAGCTTTCTTT. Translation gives CASSPGGPEAFF.

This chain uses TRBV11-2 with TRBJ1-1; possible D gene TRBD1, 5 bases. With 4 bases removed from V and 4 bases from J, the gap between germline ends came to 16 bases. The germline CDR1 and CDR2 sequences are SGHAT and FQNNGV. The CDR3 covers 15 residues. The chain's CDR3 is CASSSTGGTSTEAFF. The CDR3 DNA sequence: TGTGCCAGCAGCTCGACTGGGGGGACCTCCACTGAAGCTTTCTTT.

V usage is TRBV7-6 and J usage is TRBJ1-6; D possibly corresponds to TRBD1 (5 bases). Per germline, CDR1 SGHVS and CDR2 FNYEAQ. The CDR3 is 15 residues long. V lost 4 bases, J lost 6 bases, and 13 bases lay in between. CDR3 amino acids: CASSYVQGGNSPLHF. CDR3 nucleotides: TGTGCCAGCAGCTACGTCCAGGGTGGTAATTCACCCCTCCACTTT. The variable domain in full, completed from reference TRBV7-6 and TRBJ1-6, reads GAGVSQSPRYKVTKRGQDVALRCDPISGHVSLYWYRQALGQGPEFLTYFNYEAQQDKSGLPNDRFSAERPEGSISTLTIQRTEQRDSAMYRCASSYVQGGNSPLHFGNGTRLTVT.

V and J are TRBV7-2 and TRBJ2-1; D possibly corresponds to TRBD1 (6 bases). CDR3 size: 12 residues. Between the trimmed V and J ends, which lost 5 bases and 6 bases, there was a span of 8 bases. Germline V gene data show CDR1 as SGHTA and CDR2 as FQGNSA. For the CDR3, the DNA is TGTGCCAGCAGCCGGACAGTCAATGAGCAGTTCTTC. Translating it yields CASSRTVNEQFF.

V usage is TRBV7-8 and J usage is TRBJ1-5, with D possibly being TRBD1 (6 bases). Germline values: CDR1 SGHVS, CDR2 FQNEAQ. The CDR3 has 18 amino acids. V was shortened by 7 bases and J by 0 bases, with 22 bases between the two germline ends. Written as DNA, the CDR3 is TGTGCCAGCACCTCCGGCGGCCACGGGACACATAGCAATCAGCCCCAGCATTTT. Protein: CASTSGGHGTHSNQPQHF.

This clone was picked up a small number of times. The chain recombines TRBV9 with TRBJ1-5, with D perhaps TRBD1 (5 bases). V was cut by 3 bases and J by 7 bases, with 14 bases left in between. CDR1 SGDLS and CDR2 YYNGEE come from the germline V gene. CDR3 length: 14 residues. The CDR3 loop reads CASSAHQGDQPQHF. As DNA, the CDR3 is TGTGCCAGCAGCGCTCACCAGGGTGACCAGCCCCAGCATTTT. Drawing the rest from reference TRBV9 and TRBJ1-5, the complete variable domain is DSGVTQTPKHLITATGQRVTLRCSPRSGDLSVYWYQQSLDQGLQFLIQYYNGEERAKGNILERFSAQQFPDLHSELNLSSLELGDSALYFCASSAHQGDQPQHFGDGTRLSIL.

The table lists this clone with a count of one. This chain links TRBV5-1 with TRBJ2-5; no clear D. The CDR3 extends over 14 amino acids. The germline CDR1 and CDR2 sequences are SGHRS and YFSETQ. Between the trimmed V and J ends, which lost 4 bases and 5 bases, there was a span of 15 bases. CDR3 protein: CASSLAPARETQYF. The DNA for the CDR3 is TGCGCCAGCAGCCTGGCGCCCGCACGGGAGACCCAGTACTTC.

CDR3 amino acids: CASSPSVRTGGSTGELFF. The CDR3 coding sequence is TGCGCCAGCAGCCCCAGTGTCCGGACAGGGGGATCCACCGGGGAGCTGTTTTTT. V and J are TRBV5-1 and TRBJ2-2; 10 nucleotides agree with TRBD1. This CDR3 comprises 18 residues. Losses at the gene ends were 4 bases for V and 4 bases for J; bases not matched to a gene: 13. CDR1 and CDR2 (germline): SGHRS, YFSETQ.

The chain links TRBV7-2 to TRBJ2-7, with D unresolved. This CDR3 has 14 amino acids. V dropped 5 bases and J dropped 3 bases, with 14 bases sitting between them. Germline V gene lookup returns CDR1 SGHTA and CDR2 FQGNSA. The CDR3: CASSPSPGRYEQYV. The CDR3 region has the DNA TGTGCCAGCAGCCCTTCGCCGGGTCGCTACGAGCAGTACGTC.

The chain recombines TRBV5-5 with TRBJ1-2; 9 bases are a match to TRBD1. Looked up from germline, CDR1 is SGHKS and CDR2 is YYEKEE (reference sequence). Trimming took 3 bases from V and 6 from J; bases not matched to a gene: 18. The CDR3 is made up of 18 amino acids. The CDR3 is CASSSLSFTGGEGNGYTF. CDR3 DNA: TGTGCCAGCAGCTCCCTTTCCTTCACAGGGGGCGAAGGGAATGGCTACACCTTC.

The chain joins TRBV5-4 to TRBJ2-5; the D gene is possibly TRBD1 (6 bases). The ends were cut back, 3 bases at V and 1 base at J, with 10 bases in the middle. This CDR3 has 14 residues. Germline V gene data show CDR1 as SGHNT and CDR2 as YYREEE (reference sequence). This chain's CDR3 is CASSSGQTQETQYF. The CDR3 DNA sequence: TGTGCCAGCAGCTCAGGACAGACCCAAGAGACCCAGTACTTC.

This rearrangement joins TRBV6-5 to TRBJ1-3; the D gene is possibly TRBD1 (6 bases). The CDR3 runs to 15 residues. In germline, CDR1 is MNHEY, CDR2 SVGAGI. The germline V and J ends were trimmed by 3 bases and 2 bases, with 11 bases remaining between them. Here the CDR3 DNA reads TGTGCCAGCAGTTATGGGGGCCTCCCTGGAAACACCATATATTTT. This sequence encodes CASSYGGLPGNTIYF.

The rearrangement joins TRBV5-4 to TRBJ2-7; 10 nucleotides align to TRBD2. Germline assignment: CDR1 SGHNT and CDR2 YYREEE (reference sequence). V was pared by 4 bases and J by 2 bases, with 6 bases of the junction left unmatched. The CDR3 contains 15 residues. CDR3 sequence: CASSPRTSGPYEQYF. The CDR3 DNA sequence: TGTGCCAGCAGCCCGAGGACTAGCGGTCCCTACGAGCAGTACTTC.